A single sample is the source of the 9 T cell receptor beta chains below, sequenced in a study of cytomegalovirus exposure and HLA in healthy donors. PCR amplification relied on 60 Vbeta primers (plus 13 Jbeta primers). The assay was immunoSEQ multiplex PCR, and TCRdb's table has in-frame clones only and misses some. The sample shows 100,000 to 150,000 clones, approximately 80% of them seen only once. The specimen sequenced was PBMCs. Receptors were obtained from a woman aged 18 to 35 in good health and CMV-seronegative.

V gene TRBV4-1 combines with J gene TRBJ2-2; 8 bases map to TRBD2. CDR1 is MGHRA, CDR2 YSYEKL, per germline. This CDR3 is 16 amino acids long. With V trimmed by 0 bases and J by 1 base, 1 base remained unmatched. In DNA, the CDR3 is TGCGCCAGCAGCCAAGAAACTAGCGGGAACACCGGGGAGCTGTTTTTT. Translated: CASSQETSGNTGELFF.

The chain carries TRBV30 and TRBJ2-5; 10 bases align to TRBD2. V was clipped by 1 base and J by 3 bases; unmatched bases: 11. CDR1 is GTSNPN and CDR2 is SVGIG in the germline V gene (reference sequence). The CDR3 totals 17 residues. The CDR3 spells CAWSEGAGGIWEETQYF. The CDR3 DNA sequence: TGTGCCTGGAGTGAGGGAGCGGGAGGGATATGGGAAGAGACCCAGTACTTC.

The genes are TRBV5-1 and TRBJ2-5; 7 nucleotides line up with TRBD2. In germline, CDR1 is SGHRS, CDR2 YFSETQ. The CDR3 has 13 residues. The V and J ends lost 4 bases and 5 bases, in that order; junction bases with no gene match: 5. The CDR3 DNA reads TGCGCCAGCAGCGCGGGAGCCAGGGAGACCCAGTACTTC. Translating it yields CASSAGARETQYF.

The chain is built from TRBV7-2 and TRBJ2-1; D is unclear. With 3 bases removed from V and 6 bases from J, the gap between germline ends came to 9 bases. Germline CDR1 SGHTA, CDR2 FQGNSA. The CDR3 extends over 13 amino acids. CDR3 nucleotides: TGTGCCAGCAGCTTTAAAACGGGCAATGAGCAGTTCTTC. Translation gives CASSFKTGNEQFF.

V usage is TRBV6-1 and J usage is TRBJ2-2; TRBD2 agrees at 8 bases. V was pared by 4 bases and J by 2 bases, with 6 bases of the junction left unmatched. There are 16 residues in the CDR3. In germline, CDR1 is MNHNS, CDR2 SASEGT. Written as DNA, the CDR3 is TGTGCCAGCAGTGCTCCAATAGCGGGAAACACCGGGGAGCTGTTTTTT. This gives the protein CASSAPIAGNTGELFF.

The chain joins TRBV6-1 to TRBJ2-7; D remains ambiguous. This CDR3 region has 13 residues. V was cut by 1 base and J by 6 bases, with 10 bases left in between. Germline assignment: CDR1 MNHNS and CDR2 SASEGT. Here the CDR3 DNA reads TGTGCCAGCAGTGAAGGGCCAGGAAGCGAGCAGTACTTC. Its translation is CASSEGPGSEQYF.

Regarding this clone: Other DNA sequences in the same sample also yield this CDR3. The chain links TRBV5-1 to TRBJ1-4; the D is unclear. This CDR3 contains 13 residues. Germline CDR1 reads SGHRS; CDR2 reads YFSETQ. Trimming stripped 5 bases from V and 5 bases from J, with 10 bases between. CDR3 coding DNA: TGCGCCAGCAGGGACTCTTTCAATGAAAAACTGTTTTTT. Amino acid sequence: CASRDSFNEKLFF.

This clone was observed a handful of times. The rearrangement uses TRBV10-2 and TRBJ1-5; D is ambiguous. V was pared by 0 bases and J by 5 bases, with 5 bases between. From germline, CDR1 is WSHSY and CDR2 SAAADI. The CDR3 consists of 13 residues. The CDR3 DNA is TGCGCCAGCAGTGAGTCGGAGTATCAGCCCCAGCATTTT. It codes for CASSESEYQPQHF.

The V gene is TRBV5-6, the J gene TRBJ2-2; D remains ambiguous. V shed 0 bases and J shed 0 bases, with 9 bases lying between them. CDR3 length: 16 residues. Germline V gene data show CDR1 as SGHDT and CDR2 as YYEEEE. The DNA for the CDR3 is TGTGCCAGCAGCTTGGTCGCGAGAGCGAACACCGGGGAGCTGTTTTTT. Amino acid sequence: CASSLVARANTGELFF.